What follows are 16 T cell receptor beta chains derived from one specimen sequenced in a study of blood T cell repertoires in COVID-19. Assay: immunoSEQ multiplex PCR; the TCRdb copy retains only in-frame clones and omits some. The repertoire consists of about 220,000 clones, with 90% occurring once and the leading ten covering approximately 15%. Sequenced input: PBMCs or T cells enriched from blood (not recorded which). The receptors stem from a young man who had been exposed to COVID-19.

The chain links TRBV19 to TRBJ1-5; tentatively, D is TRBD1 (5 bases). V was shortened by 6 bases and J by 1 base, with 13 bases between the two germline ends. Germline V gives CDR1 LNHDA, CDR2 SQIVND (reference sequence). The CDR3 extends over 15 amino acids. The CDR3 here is CASRMPGMSNQPQHF. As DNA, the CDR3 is TGTGCCAGTAGAATGCCAGGGATGAGCAATCAGCCCCAGCATTTT.

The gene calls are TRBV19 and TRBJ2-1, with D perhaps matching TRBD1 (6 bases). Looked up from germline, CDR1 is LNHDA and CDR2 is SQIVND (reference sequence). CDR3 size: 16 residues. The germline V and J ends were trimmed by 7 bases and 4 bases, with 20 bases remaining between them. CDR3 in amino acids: CASTDPWRGTYNEQFF. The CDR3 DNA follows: TGTGCCAGTACCGATCCCTGGCGAGGGACATACAATGAGCAGTTCTTC.

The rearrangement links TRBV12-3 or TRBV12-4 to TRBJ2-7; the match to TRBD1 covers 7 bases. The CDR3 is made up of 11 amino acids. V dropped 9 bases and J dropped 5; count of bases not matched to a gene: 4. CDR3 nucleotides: TGTGCCAGAACGCAGGGGGACGAGCAGTACTTC. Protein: CARTQGDEQYF.

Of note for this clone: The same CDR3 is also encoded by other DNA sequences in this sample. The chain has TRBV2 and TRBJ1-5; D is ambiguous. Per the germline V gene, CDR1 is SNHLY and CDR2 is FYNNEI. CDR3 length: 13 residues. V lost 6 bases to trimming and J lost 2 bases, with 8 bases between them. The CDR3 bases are TGTGCCAGCAGCCCCAGCGGCAATCAGCCCCAGCATTTT. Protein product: CASSPSGNQPQHF.

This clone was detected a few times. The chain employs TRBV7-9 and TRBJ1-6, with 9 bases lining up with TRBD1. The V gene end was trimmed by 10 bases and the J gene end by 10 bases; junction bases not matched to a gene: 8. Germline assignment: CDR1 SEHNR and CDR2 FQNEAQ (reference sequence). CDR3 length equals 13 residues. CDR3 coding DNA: TGTGCCACCGGGACAGGGACCAACTCACCCCTCCACTTT. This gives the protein CATGTGTNSPLHF.

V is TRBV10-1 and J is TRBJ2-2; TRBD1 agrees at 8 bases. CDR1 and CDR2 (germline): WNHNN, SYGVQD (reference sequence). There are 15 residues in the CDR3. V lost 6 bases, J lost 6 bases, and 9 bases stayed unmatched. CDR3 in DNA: TGCGCCAGCAGCCCCTCGGACAGGGATGCCGGGGAGCTGTTTTTT. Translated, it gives CASSPSDRDAGELFF.

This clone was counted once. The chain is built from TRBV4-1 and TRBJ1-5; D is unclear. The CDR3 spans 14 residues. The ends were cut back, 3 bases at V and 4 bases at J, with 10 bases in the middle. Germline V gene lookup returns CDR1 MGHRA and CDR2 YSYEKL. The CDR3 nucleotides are TGCGCCAGCAGCCAGCAGAACCTTAATCAGCCCCAGCATTTT. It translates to CASSQQNLNQPQHF.

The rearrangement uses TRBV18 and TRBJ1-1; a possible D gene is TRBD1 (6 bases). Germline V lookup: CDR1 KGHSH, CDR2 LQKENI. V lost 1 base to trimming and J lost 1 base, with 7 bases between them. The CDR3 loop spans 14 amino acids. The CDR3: CASSPRDKNTEAFF. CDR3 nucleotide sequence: TGTGCCAGCTCACCACGGGACAAGAACACTGAAGCTTTCTTT. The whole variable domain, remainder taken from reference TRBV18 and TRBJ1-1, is NAGVMQNPRHLVRRRGQEARLRCSPMKGHSHVYWYRQLPEEGLKFMVYLQKENIIDESGMPKERFSAEFPKEGPSILRIQQVVRGDSAAYFCASSPRDKNTEAFFGQGTRLTVV.

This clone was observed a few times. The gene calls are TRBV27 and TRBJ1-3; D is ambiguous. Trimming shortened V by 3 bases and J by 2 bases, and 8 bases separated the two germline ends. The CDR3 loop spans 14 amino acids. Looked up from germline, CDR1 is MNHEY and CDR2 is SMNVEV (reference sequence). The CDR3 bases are TGTGCCAGCAGTTTTTCCGGGGCTGGAAACACCATATATTTT. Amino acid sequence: CASSFSGAGNTIYF.

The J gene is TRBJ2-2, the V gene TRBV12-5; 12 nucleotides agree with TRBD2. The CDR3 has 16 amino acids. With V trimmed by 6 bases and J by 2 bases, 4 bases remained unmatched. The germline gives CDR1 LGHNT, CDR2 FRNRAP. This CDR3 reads CASGQTSGGNTGELFF. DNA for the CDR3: TGTGCTAGTGGCCAGACTAGCGGGGGTAACACCGGGGAGCTGTTTTTT.

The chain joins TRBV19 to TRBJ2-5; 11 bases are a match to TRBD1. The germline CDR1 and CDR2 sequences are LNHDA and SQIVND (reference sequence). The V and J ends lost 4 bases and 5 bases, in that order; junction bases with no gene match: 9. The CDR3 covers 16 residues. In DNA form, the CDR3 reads TGTGCCAGTAGTACCCCCGGGACAGGGGGGAAGGAGACCCAGTACTTC. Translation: CASSTPGTGGKETQYF.

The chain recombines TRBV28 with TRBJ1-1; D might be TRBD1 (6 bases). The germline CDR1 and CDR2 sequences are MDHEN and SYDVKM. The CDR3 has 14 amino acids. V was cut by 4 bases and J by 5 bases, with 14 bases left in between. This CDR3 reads CASSSQGGGTEAFF. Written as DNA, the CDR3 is TGTGCCAGCAGTTCACAGGGCGGGGGGACTGAAGCTTTCTTT.

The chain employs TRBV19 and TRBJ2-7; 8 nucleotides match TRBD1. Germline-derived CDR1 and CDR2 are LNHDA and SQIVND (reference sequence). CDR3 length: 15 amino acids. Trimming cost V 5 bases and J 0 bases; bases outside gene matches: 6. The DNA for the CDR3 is TGTGCCAGTAGTCCCGGACAGGGCGGCTCCTACGAGCAGTACTTC. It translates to CASSPGQGGSYEQYF.

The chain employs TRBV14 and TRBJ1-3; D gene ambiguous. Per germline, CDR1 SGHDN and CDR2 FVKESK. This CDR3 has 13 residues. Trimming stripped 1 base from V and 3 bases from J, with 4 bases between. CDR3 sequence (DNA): TGTGCCAGCAGCCAAGCCGTTGGAAACACCATATATTTT. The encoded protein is CASSQAVGNTIYF.

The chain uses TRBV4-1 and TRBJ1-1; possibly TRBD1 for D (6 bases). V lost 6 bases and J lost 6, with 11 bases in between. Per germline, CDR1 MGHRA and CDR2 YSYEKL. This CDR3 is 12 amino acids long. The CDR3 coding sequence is TGCGCCAGCAGACAGGGTAAGGCTGAAGCTTTCTTT. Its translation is CASRQGKAEAFF.

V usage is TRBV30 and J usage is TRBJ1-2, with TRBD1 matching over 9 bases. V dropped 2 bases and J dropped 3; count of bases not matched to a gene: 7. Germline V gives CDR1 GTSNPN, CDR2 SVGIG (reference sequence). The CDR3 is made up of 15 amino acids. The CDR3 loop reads CAWSQNRGPDYGYTF. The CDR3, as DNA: TGTGCCTGGAGTCAAAACAGGGGGCCTGACTATGGCTACACCTTC.